The 11 T cell receptor beta chains below all came from one sample that was sequenced in a study of T cells after yellow fever vaccination. TCRdb re-analysed the 5' RACE reads in MiXCR, keeping a single row per CDR3 protein. The sample consists of about 210,000 distinct CDR3 sequences, about 3% of them appearing once. The sequenced sample was CD4+ T cells sorted from PBMCs, obtained 10 days after the yellow fever booster vaccination. Source of these receptors: a man younger than 35 who received the YFV17D yellow fever vaccine.

This clonotype came up a few times. The rearrangement joins TRBV29-1 to TRBJ2-3; TRBD2 might be the D (7 bases). The germline V gene encodes CDR1 SQVTM and CDR2 ANQGSEA. V was clipped by 8 bases and J by 2 bases, with 11 bases between them. The CDR3 is made up of 12 amino acids. CDR3 DNA sequence: TGCAGCCAACGGGGGGCCACAGATACGCAGTATTTT. Translation: CSQRGATDTQYF.

This clonotype occurred many times. The chain has TRBV18 and TRBJ2-3; perhaps D is TRBD1 or TRBD2 (6 bases each). Trimming removed 4 bases from V and 1 base from J, with 18 bases in between. The CDR3 is 17 amino acids. Looked up from germline, CDR1 is KGHSH and CDR2 is LQKENI. Here the CDR3 reads CASSLNQGRQGTDTQYF. The CDR3 nucleotides read TGTGCCAGCTCACTCAATCAGGGGAGGCAGGGCACAGATACGCAGTATTTT.

This clonotype was counted at least ten times. This sequence joins TRBV12-3 or TRBV12-4 and TRBJ2-5, with 9 bases aligning to TRBD2. This CDR3 region has 16 residues. After removal of 5 bases from V and 4 bases from J, the junction contained 11 bases not matched to a gene. The DNA of the CDR3 is TGTGCCAGCAGTCCGTTTCATAATAGCGGGGGAGAGACCCAGTACTTC. Translating it yields CASSPFHNSGGETQYF.

This clonotype was counted only a few times. This chain connects TRBV20-1 to TRBJ2-6; D might be TRBD1 (6 bases). Trimming took 3 bases from V and 0 from J, leaving 12 bases between them. CDR1 DFQATT and CDR2 SNEGSKA come from the germline V gene (reference sequence). The length of the CDR3 is 16 residues. As DNA, the CDR3 is TGCAGTGCTAGTACAGGGCCCTCCTCTGGGGCCAACGTCCTGACTTTC. It codes for CSASTGPSSGANVLTF.

This clonotype was observed at least ten times. The gene calls are TRBV28 and TRBJ2-3; 8 bases agree with TRBD1. This CDR3 contains 15 residues. V trimming: 4 bases; J trimming: 4 bases; junction bases outside the gene matches: 7. Germline assignment: CDR1 MDHEN and CDR2 SYDVKM. The CDR3 region is CASSSQGAGPDTQYF. The CDR3 DNA follows: TGTGCCAGCAGTTCTCAGGGGGCCGGCCCAGATACGCAGTATTTT.

This chain joins TRBV6-6 and TRBJ2-7, with TRBD2 matching over 10 bases. From germline, CDR1 is MNHNY and CDR2 SVGAGI (reference sequence). This CDR3 comprises 16 residues. The V and J ends lost 2 bases and 7 bases, in that order; junction bases with no gene match: 11. Here the CDR3 reads CASSYASGGPRHEQYF. In DNA, the CDR3 is TGTGCCAGCAGTTACGCTAGCGGGGGACCTCGTCATGAGCAGTACTTC.

The table lists this clonotype with a few counts. This chain connects TRBV4-2 to TRBJ1-1; D may be TRBD1 (5 bases). V lost 0 bases to trimming and J lost 8 bases, with 13 bases between them. Germline V lookup: CDR1 LGHNA, CDR2 YNFKEQ. This CDR3 contains 14 residues. The CDR3 region has the DNA TGTGCCAGCAGCCAAGATTTATTCGGGGGAGAAGCTTTCTTT. Amino acid sequence: CASSQDLFGGEAFF.

This clonotype was recorded a few times. The J gene is TRBJ1-1, the V gene TRBV5-1, with D possibly being TRBD1 (6 bases). V was shortened by 2 bases and J by 0 bases, with 11 bases between the two germline ends. Per the germline V gene, CDR1 is SGHRS and CDR2 is YFSETQ. There are 15 residues in the CDR3. DNA of the CDR3: TGCGCCAGCAGCTTCGGCCGGACAGTGAACACTGAAGCTTTCTTT. Its translation: CASSFGRTVNTEAFF.

This clonotype was found a few times. This rearrangement joins TRBV5-4 to TRBJ2-7; the D is unclear. The CDR3 is 12 amino acids. V lost 0 bases and J 5 bases, leaving 6 bases between the germline ends. CDR1 and CDR2 from the germline V gene are SGHNT and YYREEE (reference sequence). The CDR3 reads CASSLDQNEQYV. As DNA, the CDR3 is TGTGCCAGCAGCTTGGACCAAAACGAGCAGTACGTC.

This clonotype was detected ten times or more. The genes are TRBV12-3 or TRBV12-4 and TRBJ1-6; 9 bases agree with TRBD1. Trimming cost V 5 bases and J 7 bases; bases outside gene matches: 6. This CDR3 region has 15 residues. The CDR3: CASSLGTGRNSPLHF. CDR3 bases: TGTGCCAGCAGTCTAGGGACAGGGAGGAATTCACCCCTCCACTTT.

A few counts support this clonotype. The V and J genes are TRBV12-3 or TRBV12-4 and TRBJ1-1; maybe TRBD1 (5 bases). The V end was cut by 3 bases, the J end by 6 bases, with 11 bases between. The CDR3 covers 13 residues. The chain's CDR3 is CASSFTRGSEAFF. CDR3 bases: TGTGCCAGCAGTTTTACCCGGGGGTCTGAAGCTTTCTTT.